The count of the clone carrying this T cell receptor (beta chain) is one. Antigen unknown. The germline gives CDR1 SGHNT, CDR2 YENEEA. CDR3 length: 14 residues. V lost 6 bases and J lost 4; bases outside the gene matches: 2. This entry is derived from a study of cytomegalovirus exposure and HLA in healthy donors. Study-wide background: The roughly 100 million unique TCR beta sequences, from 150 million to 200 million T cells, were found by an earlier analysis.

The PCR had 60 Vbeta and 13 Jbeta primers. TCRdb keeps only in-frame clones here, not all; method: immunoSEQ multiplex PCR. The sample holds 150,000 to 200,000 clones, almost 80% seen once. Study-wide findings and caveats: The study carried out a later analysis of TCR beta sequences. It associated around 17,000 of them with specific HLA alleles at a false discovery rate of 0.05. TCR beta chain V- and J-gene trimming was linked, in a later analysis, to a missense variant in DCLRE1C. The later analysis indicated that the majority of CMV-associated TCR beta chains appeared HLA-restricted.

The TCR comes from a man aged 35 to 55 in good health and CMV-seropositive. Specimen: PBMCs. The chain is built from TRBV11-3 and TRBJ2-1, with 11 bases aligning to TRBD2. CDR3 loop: CASSSSGRYNEQFF. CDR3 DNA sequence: TGTGCCAGCAGTTCTAGCGGGAGGTACAATGAGCAGTTCTTC.